This is a list of T cell receptor beta chains from one sample in a study of blood T cell repertoires in COVID-19. Sequencing used immunoSEQ multiplex PCR; TCRdb keeps in-frame clones, though not all of them. Among approximately 100,000 clones listed, 75% to 85% were seen once. Sequenced: peripheral blood. The receptors were sampled from a human donor in a cohort sampled during active COVID-19. CDR3s include the opening cysteine and the closing phenylalanine or tryptophan. A D gene is named only where the DNA matches it firmly. The size field is filled for only some rows; it gives once, few, many or a size class.

length | J | D | V | size | DNA | CDR3
14 | TRBJ1-2 | TRBD1 | TRBV5-1 | once | TGCGCCAGCAGCTTGGCGGGACAGGTTAATGGCTACACCTTC | CASSLAGQVNGYTF
15 | TRBJ1-6 | NA | TRBV6-5 | NA | TGTGCCAGCAGTTACTCCGGTCTGCATAATTCACCCCTCCACTTT | CASSYSGLHNSPLHF
15 | TRBJ2-2 | TRBD1 | TRBV6-6 | NA | TGTGCCAGCAGCTTACAGGGGGCGAACACCGGGGAGCTGTTTTTT | CASSLQGANTGELFF
17 | TRBJ1-2 | TRBD1 | TRBV19 | NA | TGTGCCAGTAGCAATCCCGGGACAGCCCTTAGGGACTATGGCTACACCTTC | CASSNPGTALRDYGYTF
14 | TRBJ2-7 | NA | TRBV4-3 | NA | TGCGCCAGCAGCCAAGGCAGGGGGGCCTACGAGCAGTACTTC | CASSQGRGAYEQYF
14 | TRBJ2-2 | NA | TRBV9 | NA | TGTGCCAGCAGCGCGAGACTAGTGACCGGGGAGCTGTTTTTT | CASSARLVTGELFF
15 | TRBJ2-7 | TRBD2 | TRBV28 | NA | TGTGCCAGCAGTGTATTACTAGCGGGAGTCCACGAGCAGTACTTC | CASSVLLAGVHEQYF
13 | TRBJ1-3 | TRBD1 | TRBV6-5 | NA | TGTGCCAGCAGGCCCACAGGGGCGAACACCATATATTTT | CASRPTGANTIYF
20 | TRBJ1-4 | TRBD1 | TRBV19 | NA | TGTGCCAGTAGTACGTTTAGACATGGACAGGGGGCCTGGACTAATGAAAAACTGTTTTTT | CASSTFRHGQGAWTNEKLFF
15 | TRBJ2-1 | NA | TRBV6-5 | NA | TGTGCCAGCAGATCCGACCCGACGAGGTTAAATGAGCAGTTCTTC | CASRSDPTRLNEQFF
17 | TRBJ2-7 | NA | TRBV6-6 | NA | TGTGCCAGCAGTCGCGACCCTCAGGTGGTCGGGACCTACGAGCAGTACTTC | CASSRDPQVVGTYEQYF
16 | TRBJ1-1 | NA | TRBV7-2 | once | TGTGCCAGCAGCTTAGGACACCGGACTAAGAACACTGAAGCTTTCTTT | CASSLGHRTKNTEAFF
18 | TRBJ1-1 | NA | TRBV27 | NA | TGTGCCAGCAGTTTATCGCGAGTGCGCCCTTTCCTGAACACTGAAGCTTTCTTT | CASSLSRVRPFLNTEAFF
13 | TRBJ2-5 | NA | TRBV27 | NA | TGTGCCAGCAGTTTATACGAGGCAGAGACCCAGTACTTC | CASSLYEAETQYF
12 | TRBJ2-1 | NA | TRBV12-3/TRBV12-4 | NA | TGTGCCAGCAGTTTTAACAGCAATGAGCAGTTCTTC | CASSFNSNEQFF
14 | TRBJ2-5 | TRBD1 | TRBV24-1 | NA | TGTGCCACCAGTGTTACAGGGGGCGTAGAGACCCAGTACTTC | CATSVTGGVETQYF
14 | TRBJ2-2 | NA | TRBV7-9 | NA | TGTGCCAGCAAACCCTCCGGGTCGGGCGGGGAGCTGTTTTTT | CASKPSGSGGELFF
15 | TRBJ2-3 | TRBD2 | TRBV19 | NA | TGTGCCAGTAGTCGCGGGACTAGCGGGGCTGACACGCAGTATTTT | CASSRGTSGADTQYF